This T cell receptor beta chain appears in the sequencing data of a study of cytomegalovirus exposure and HLA in healthy donors. Study results and limitations: The study listed 164 cytomegalovirus-associated TCR beta chains. HLA alleles showed associations with 15,000 to 20,000 TCR beta sequences in a later analysis, at a 0.05 false discovery rate.

Both 60 Vbeta primers and 13 Jbeta primers went into the PCR. Data came from immunoSEQ multiplex PCR; TCRdb stores just in-frame clones and leaves some out. The table lists 100,000 to 150,000 clones, around three quarters of them singletons. The CDR3 length is 13 residues. The germline V gene has CDR1 SGHRS and CDR2 YFSETQ. Trimming stripped 7 bases from V and 6 bases from J, with 13 bases between. This clone was counted once. No antigen is known for it. The chain combines TRBV5-1 with TRBJ2-2; possibly TRBD2 for D (5 bases). The receptor's source is a man aged 35 to 55 in good health and CMV-seronegative. Sequencing was performed on PBMCs. The CDR3 protein is CASHQAEAGELFF. In DNA form, the CDR3 reads TGCGCCAGCCATCAGGCGGAGGCCGGGGAGCTGTTTTTT.